The 21 T cell receptor beta chains below all came from one sample that was sequenced in a study of blood T cell repertoires in COVID-19. The data were produced by immunoSEQ multiplex PCR, yet TCRdb's version contains in-frame clones alone and is incomplete. The sample lists under 250,000 clones; 86% were seen once. Sequenced sample: peripheral blood. The receptor source for this set is a woman aged 55-70 years who had recovered from COVID-19.

This chain joins TRBV7-9 and TRBJ1-3; no reliable D call. Trimming left V 1 base short and J 0 bases short, with 13 bases between. Germline CDR1 SEHNR, CDR2 FQNEAQ (reference sequence). CDR3 length: 17 residues. The DNA of the CDR3 is TGTGCCAGCAGCTTAGGGGCAGGACTGATCTCTGGAAACACCATATATTTT. Encoded protein: CASSLGAGLISGNTIYF. The full variable domain, completed using reference TRBV7-9 and TRBJ1-3, is DTGVSQNPRHKITKRGQNVTFRCDPISEHNRLYWYRQTLGQGPEFLTYFQNEAQLEKSRLLSDRFSAERPKGSFSTLEIQRTEQGDSAMYLCASSLGAGLISGNTIYFGEGSWLTVV.

With regard to this clone: The junction differs from germline at one of its ends, possibly a read error. The chain has TRBV7-7 and TRBJ2-1, with D possibly being TRBD2 (5 bases). Germline V CDR1 and CDR2: SSHAT, FNYEAQ (reference sequence). This CDR3 has 13 residues. The chain's CDR3 is CASSLGGSNEQFF. The CDR3 DNA reads as TGTGCTAGCAGCTTAGGCGGGTCGAATGAGCAGTTCTTC.

Here the CDR3 reads CASSLAGNQPQHF. CDR3 nucleotides: TGTGCCAGCAGCTTGGCGGGCAATCAGCCCCAGCATTTT. This chain joins TRBV5-4 and TRBJ1-5; D call uncertain. V lost 0 bases to trimming and J lost 2 bases, with 3 bases between them. In germline, CDR1 is SGHNT, CDR2 YYREEE (reference sequence). This CDR3 is built from 13 residues.

This sequence joins TRBV5-1 and TRBJ1-6; TRBD1 matches 7 bases. V lost 3 bases and J lost 10; bases outside the gene matches: 7. Germline V gene data show CDR1 as SGHRS and CDR2 as YFSETQ. The CDR3 has 14 residues. CDR3: CASSYNTGDSPLHF. Written as DNA, the CDR3 is TGCGCCAGCAGCTATAATACAGGGGACTCACCCCTCCACTTT.

This clone occurred once. This sequence joins TRBV5-1 and TRBJ2-5, with D possibly TRBD2 on 5 matching bases. CDR1 is SGHRS and CDR2 is YFSETQ in the germline V gene. Trimming removed 0 bases from V and 5 bases from J, with 11 bases in between. This CDR3 is built from 14 residues. The chain's CDR3 is CASSLDGVLETQYF. CDR3 DNA sequence: TGCGCCAGCAGCTTGGACGGGGTCTTGGAGACCCAGTACTTC. The whole variable domain, filled in from reference TRBV5-1 and TRBJ2-5, reads KAGVTQTPRYLIKTRGQQVTLSCSPISGHRSVSWYQQTPGQGLQFLFEYFSETQRNKGNFPGRFSGRQFSNSRSEMNVSTLELGDSALYLCASSLDGVLETQYFGPGTRLLVL.

The chain couples TRBV28 to TRBJ2-3, with TRBD2 identical over 9 bases. The CDR3 extends over 14 amino acids. The germline CDR1 and CDR2 sequences are MDHEN and SYDVKM. Trimming took 2 bases from V and 10 from J; bases not matched to a gene: 7. The CDR3 sequence: CASSLLGSSGAQYF. CDR3 sequence (DNA): TGTGCCAGCAGTTTACTCGGTTCTAGCGGGGCGCAGTATTTT.

V is TRBV4-2 and J is TRBJ1-2, with 11 bases that match TRBD1. From germline, CDR1 is LGHNA and CDR2 YNFKEQ. CDR3 length: 16 residues. With V trimmed by 5 bases and J by 7 bases, 12 bases remained unmatched. CDR3: CASSGQGALGIGGYTF. The DNA for the CDR3 is TGTGCCAGCAGCGGACAGGGGGCTCTCGGCATAGGTGGCTACACCTTC.

The genes are TRBV6-5 and TRBJ1-6; no clear D gene. In germline, CDR1 is MNHEY, CDR2 SVGAGI. This CDR3 has 13 residues. The V and J ends lost 8 bases and 10 bases respectively, with 15 bases between them. DNA for the CDR3: TGTGCCAGCGGCCGGGCTCGGGAGTCACCCCTCCACTTT. Translated, it gives CASGRARESPLHF.

Only one count was recorded for this clone. This sample also contains other DNA sequences that code for the same CDR3. The chain has TRBV6-5 and TRBJ1-2, with TRBD1 as a possible D gene (5 bases). The CDR3 covers 16 residues. V lost 0 bases and J lost 8, with 19 bases in between. Looked up from germline, CDR1 is MNHEY and CDR2 is SVGAGI. The CDR3 region is CASSYSGAGRRNGYTF. DNA of the CDR3: TGTGCCAGCAGTTACTCGGGTGCAGGGCGTAGAAACGGCTACACCTTC.

This clone showed up just once. The chain recombines TRBV5-1 with TRBJ2-7; 7 bases align to TRBD1. The CDR3 contains 14 residues. The germline V gene has CDR1 SGHRS and CDR2 YFSETQ. V dropped 0 bases and J dropped 3; count of bases not matched to a gene: 3. In nucleotides, the CDR3 is TGCGCCAGCAGCTTGGAAGGACAGGTCTACGAGCAGTACTTC. It codes for CASSLEGQVYEQYF.

The chain combines TRBV18 with TRBJ1-5, with a tentative D call TRBD1 (6 bases). The V end lost 2 bases, the J end lost 6 bases, and 14 bases lay between the germline ends. Germline-derived CDR1 and CDR2 are KGHSH and LQKENI. The CDR3 extends over 15 amino acids. CDR3: CASSPSGGGSQPQHF. In nucleotides, the CDR3 is TGTGCCAGCTCACCATCGGGGGGGGGCAGTCAGCCCCAGCATTTT. Complete variable domain (other parts from reference TRBV18 and TRBJ1-5): NAGVMQNPRHLVRRRGQEARLRCSPMKGHSHVYWYRQLPEEGLKFMVYLQKENIIDESGMPKERFSAEFPKEGPSILRIQQVVRGDSAAYFCASSPSGGGSQPQHFGDGTRLSIL.

The genes are TRBV3-1 (or the pseudogene TRBV3-2) and TRBJ1-2, with 8 bases lining up with TRBD1. Germline V lookup: CDR1 LGHDT, CDR2 YNNKEL (reference sequence). After removal of 0 bases from V and 6 bases from J, the junction contained 6 bases not matched to a gene. The CDR3 extends over 15 amino acids. The CDR3 bases are TGTGCCAGCAGCCAAGATGGGGTGACAGGGGATGGCTACACCTTC. This encodes CASSQDGVTGDGYTF.

The chain links TRBV19 to TRBJ2-3; 10 bases agree with TRBD1. After removal of 3 bases from V and 3 bases from J, the junction contained 3 bases not matched to a gene. This CDR3 has 15 amino acids. From germline, CDR1 is LNHDA and CDR2 SQIVND (reference sequence). CDR3 protein: CASSIGTGDTDTQYF. The DNA of the CDR3 is TGTGCCAGTAGTATCGGGACAGGGGATACAGATACGCAGTATTTT.

The chain recombines TRBV7-9 with TRBJ1-2; 9 positions agree with TRBD1. This CDR3 region has 14 residues. Germline CDR1 is SEHNR and CDR2 is FQNEAQ (reference sequence). Trimming removed 4 bases from V and 7 bases from J; junction bases left unmatched: 7. DNA for the CDR3: TGTGCCAGCAGCTATCGGACAGGGGATGGTGGCTACACCTTC. It yields the protein CASSYRTGDGGYTF.

The chain combines TRBV5-1 with TRBJ1-1; 12 bases are a match to TRBD1. In germline, CDR1 is SGHRS, CDR2 YFSETQ. The CDR3 consists of 15 residues. The CDR3 DNA follows: TGCCTCAGCAATCTGGGGACAGGGGGCCACACTGAAGCTTTCTTT. Translated: CLSNLGTGGHTEAFF.

This chain links TRBV5-4 with TRBJ2-3; a possible D gene is TRBD2 (7 bases). The V end lost 3 bases, the J end lost 1 base, and 12 bases lay between the germline ends. The CDR3 consists of 15 residues. Germline V gene lookup returns CDR1 SGHNT and CDR2 YYREEE (reference sequence). Here the CDR3 reads CASSWGGRGTDTQYF. The DNA for the CDR3 is TGTGCCAGCAGCTGGGGGGGCAGGGGCACAGATACGCAGTATTTT.

CDR3 sequence reads: CASSQVPPGQGSHSPLHF. The CDR3 coding sequence is TGTGCCAGCAGCCAAGTACCCCCGGGACAGGGCTCCCATTCACCCCTCCACTTT. This chain connects TRBV4-2 to TRBJ1-6; 9 bases match TRBD1. Germline CDR1 reads LGHNA; CDR2 reads YNFKEQ. This CDR3 region has 18 residues. The trim removed 1 base at V and 8 bases at J, leaving 12 bases unmatched.

The chain combines TRBV19 with TRBJ2-1; D gene ambiguous. The CDR3 runs to 17 residues. In germline, CDR1 is LNHDA, CDR2 SQIVND (reference sequence). V dropped 5 bases and J dropped 0 bases, with 17 bases sitting between them. This CDR3 reads CASSSPLALSSYNEQFF. CDR3 sequence (DNA): TGTGCCAGTAGTTCCCCCTTAGCCTTAAGCTCCTACAATGAGCAGTTCTTC.

The chain has TRBV18 and TRBJ2-5; no reliable D call. V was clipped by 1 base and J by 1 base, with 7 bases between them. The germline gives CDR1 KGHSH, CDR2 LQKENI. The CDR3 runs 14 residues. CDR3 region: CASSPRYSQETQYF. DNA for the CDR3: TGTGCCAGCTCACCACGTTACAGCCAAGAGACCCAGTACTTC.

This clone was seen a handful of times. The J gene is TRBJ1-6, the V gene TRBV4-1, with D maybe TRBD1 (6 bases). This CDR3 contains 16 residues. Germline V gene sequence: CDR1 MGHRA, CDR2 YSYEKL. V lost 4 bases and J lost 6, with 16 bases in between. CDR3: CASSRAGQFGNSPLHF. For the CDR3, the DNA is TGCGCCAGCAGCCGGGCCGGACAGTTTGGTAATTCACCCCTCCACTTT.

This chain uses TRBV5-1 with TRBJ2-7; D might be TRBD2 (6 bases). This CDR3 spans 13 amino acids. The V end was cut by 0 bases, the J end by 5 bases, with 9 bases between. Germline assignment: CDR1 SGHRS and CDR2 YFSETQ. CDR3 DNA: TGCGCCAGCAGCTTGGCTAGCGTGCACGAGCAGTACTTC. It codes for CASSLASVHEQYF.